What follows describes a single TCR beta chain. Its antigen target is currently unknown. No clone much larger than this one lies a single base away; base qualities are absent. This entry comes from a study of blood T cell repertoires in COVID-19 (dated by TCRdb to 2018 to 2020). For the wider study: Collaborator samples came from the United States, Italy and Spain and covered acute and convalescent phases of COVID-19. The sample metadata nearly always contained a de-identified subject ID, COVID-19 status, age in years and sex. The material from the prospective study consisted of cDNA or gDNA derived from T cells, B-cell-depleted T cells, or PBMCs. Where available, HLA class I and class II types were taken from metadata supplied by the sample provider and were not determined by assay-based typing. Deeply sampled blood TCRbeta repertoires from subjects exposed to, actively infected with, or recovered from COVID-19 were included in the dataset. Samples came from the ongoing ImmuneRACE study (first 160 participants) plus 1,254 subjects from 6 global collaborators. A freely available public database, intended as a resource for researchers studying the immune response to SARS-CoV-2, is where the repertoires were released. Points the paper makes about the study in general: The quantity of clinical and demographic metadata differed by source and by participant and was supplied without curation.

The collaborating institutions used their own protocols to collect whole blood in K2EDTA tubes. Collaborator samples were shipped for TCRbeta analysis as frozen whole blood, isolated PBMCs, or DNA extracted from either sample type. The junction carries 12 bases between V and J, which are trimmed by 1 base and 2 bases respectively. CDR1 SGHRS and CDR2 YFSETQ were looked up in the germline V gene. From its cysteine to its phenylalanine, the CDR3 spans 15 amino acids. Of the read, only the CDR3 DNA is kept; its 45 bases are in frame from base 1. TCRbeta CDR3 regions were amplified from genomic DNA by means of the immunoSEQ Assay, a bias-controlled multiplex PCR. The paper's processing steps were these. The number of nucleated cells in each sample was estimated by amplification of reference gene primers within the assay. To quantify the absolute abundance of each unique TCRbeta CDR3 rearrangement, sequence reads were collapsed and filtered. For each sample, productive Simpson clonality was calculated as the square root of Simpson's diversity index across productive rearrangements. TCRdb carries this immuneACCESS record with in-frame sequences only. Its versions omit some clonotypes, under half of them owing to an unresolved V gene in the studies checked, with the rest unexplained. V and J calls and clone size are those listed in that table; D and trimming were worked out from the DNA. The sample table records some 14,000 clones; more than 80% of these occur just once. The ten top clones hold approximately 16% of the sample.

This TCR derives from a man between 50 and 59 years old with active COVID-19. The receptor chain draws on TRBV5-1 and TRBJ1-2; the D gene cannot be named for sure. The sequencing sample was made of peripheral blood. The DNA sequence reads TGCGCCAGCAGCTTGTCCTCGGCGGGGAACTATGGCTACACCTTC. Its protein product is CASSLSSAGNYGYTF.